A single sample gave rise to the 26 T cell receptor beta chains below, sequenced in a study of blood T cell repertoires in COVID-19. TCRdb's table, derived via immunoSEQ multiplex PCR, lists solely in-frame clones and lacks some. The sample lists 240,000 or so clones; more than 75% were seen once. Sequencing was carried out using peripheral blood. The source of these receptors is a man at least 80 years old with acute or convalescent COVID-19.

The genes are TRBV11-3 and TRBJ2-7, with TRBD2 matching 16 bases. CDR1 SGHNT and CDR2 YENEEA come from the germline V gene. J gave up 3 bases and V 1 base, and 12 bases lay outside the gene matches. The CDR3 runs to 20 residues. The CDR3, as DNA: TGTGCCAGCAGCTTAGGGGGACTAGCGGGAGGGCCAGCAGCCTACTACGAGCAGTACTTC. It is translated as CASSLGGLAGGPAAYYEQYF. Using reference TRBV11-3 and TRBJ2-7 for the parts outside the CDR3, the full variable domain is EAGVVQSPRYKIIEKKQPVAFWCNPISGHNTLYWYLQNLGQGPELLIRYENEEAVDDSQLPKDRFSAERLKGVDSTLKIQPAELGDSAVYLCASSLGGLAGGPAAYYEQYFGPGTRLTVT.

Only one count was recorded for this clone. The chain links TRBV12-3 or TRBV12-4 to TRBJ2-2; D not resolved. The CDR3 is 13 amino acids. Trimming took off 6 bases at V and 5 bases at J, with 10 bases between the two ends. CDR3 in amino acids: CASRTTGTGELFF. CDR3 DNA: TGTGCCAGCAGGACGACTGGGACCGGGGAGCTGTTTTTT.

The V gene is TRBV18, the J gene TRBJ2-6; 10 bases fit TRBD1. The V segment lost 3 bases and the J segment 0 bases; nucleotides outside the gene matches: 8. The CDR3 loop spans 19 amino acids. Per germline, CDR1 KGHSH and CDR2 LQKENI. The CDR3 sequence is CASSPQTGGLGSGANVLTF. The DNA for the CDR3 is TGTGCCAGCTCACCTCAGACAGGGGGCCTCGGCTCTGGGGCCAACGTCCTGACTTTC.

The V call is TRBV28, the J call TRBJ1-2; D perhaps matches TRBD1 (5 bases). The ends were cut back, 1 base at V and 5 bases at J, with 14 bases in the middle. This CDR3 has 15 amino acids. Germline values: CDR1 MDHEN, CDR2 SYDVKM. CDR3: CASSLSSLGDYGYTF. DNA of the CDR3: TGTGCCAGCAGTTTATCGTCCTTAGGGGATTATGGCTACACCTTC.

The chain joins TRBV5-1 to TRBJ1-1; D remains unclear. The CDR3 is 13 residues long. V was clipped by 1 base and J by 5 bases, with 9 bases between them. Per germline, CDR1 SGHRS and CDR2 YFSETQ. The CDR3 nucleotides read TGCGCCAGCAGCTTGATGGGAGGAACTGAAGCTTTCTTT. Translation gives CASSLMGGTEAFF.

V usage is TRBV4-1 and J usage is TRBJ2-7; 7 nucleotides line up with TRBD2. The germline V gene encodes CDR1 MGHRA and CDR2 YSYEKL. V shed 0 bases, J shed 0 bases, and the junction held 2 bases outside the gene matches. The CDR3 runs to 15 residues. CDR3 sequence reads: CASSQDLAASYEQYF. In DNA, the CDR3 is TGCGCCAGCAGCCAAGATCTAGCGGCCTCCTACGAGCAGTACTTC.

The rearrangement links TRBV11-2 to TRBJ2-3; TRBD2 aligns across 11 bases. This CDR3 contains 16 residues. The V and J ends lost 5 bases and 6 bases, in that order; junction bases with no gene match: 10. The germline CDR1 and CDR2 sequences are SGHAT and FQNNGV. CDR3 nucleotide sequence: TGTGCCAGCAGCCCGCCCAGGGGACTAGCGGAGGATACGCAGTATTTT. This sequence encodes CASSPPRGLAEDTQYF.

This clone was counted a single time. The rearrangement links TRBV9 to TRBJ1-2; 8 nucleotides match TRBD1. Losses at the gene ends were 3 bases for V and 3 bases for J; bases not matched to a gene: 7. Germline-derived CDR1 and CDR2 are SGDLS and YYNGEE. The CDR3 runs to 15 residues. The CDR3: CASSARQGIHYGYTF. DNA of the CDR3: TGTGCCAGCAGCGCTCGACAGGGGATACACTATGGCTACACCTTC.

J is TRBJ1-3 and V is TRBV10-3; D unresolved. The V gene lost 3 bases and the J gene lost 0 bases, with 12 bases spanning the gap. Germline loops: CDR1 ENHRY, CDR2 SYGVKD. This CDR3 contains 16 residues. The CDR3 loop is CAISEGGVDSGNTIYF. The DNA of the CDR3 is TGTGCCATCAGTGAAGGCGGGGTGGACTCTGGAAACACCATATATTTT.

The rearrangement links TRBV7-3 to TRBJ2-1; 8 nucleotides match TRBD2. The CDR3 length is 14 residues. The V gene's germline CDR1 is SGHTA and CDR2 FQGTGA. V dropped 5 bases and J dropped 7; count of bases not matched to a gene: 7. The CDR3 reads CASSRGGIGNEQFF. CDR3 coding DNA: TGTGCCAGCAGCCGCGGGGGGATCGGAAATGAGCAGTTCTTC.

This clone was seen a handful of times. The chain is built from TRBV5-4 and TRBJ2-7; 9 nucleotides match TRBD1. The V gene's germline CDR1 is SGHNT and CDR2 YYREEE (reference sequence). The J segment lost 7 bases and the V segment lost 2 bases, leaving 7 bases of the junction unmatched. CDR3 length equals 14 residues. The CDR3 DNA sequence: TGTGCCAGCAGCTTCGGACAGGGGAACGGGGAGCAGTACTTC. It yields the protein CASSFGQGNGEQYF.

The V call is TRBV15, the J call TRBJ2-7, with D tentatively TRBD1 (5 bases). Germline CDR1 and CDR2: LNHNV and YYDKDF (reference sequence). V gave up 1 base and J gave up 0 bases, with 16 bases separating them. CDR3 size: 17 residues. CDR3 region: CATSRGGLTGSSYEQYF. For the CDR3, the DNA is TGTGCCACCAGCAGAGGGGGCCTAACAGGTAGCTCCTACGAGCAGTACTTC.

Written as DNA, the CDR3 is TGTGCCAGCCAAAACTCCCCTGGAGGGTCACCCCTCCACTTT. It codes for CASQNSPGGSPLHF. The rearrangement uses TRBV6-5 and TRBJ1-6; D remains unclear. The CDR3 is made up of 14 amino acids. Germline CDR1 is MNHEY and CDR2 is SVGAGI. Trimming left V 8 bases short and J 10 bases short, with 18 bases between.

A single count supports this clone. V usage is TRBV18 and J usage is TRBJ1-4; 10 nucleotides agree with TRBD1. V gave up 3 bases and J gave up 12 bases; unmatched junction bases: 22. Germline V gene lookup returns CDR1 KGHSH and CDR2 LQKENI. The length of the CDR3 is 19 residues. The CDR3 loop is CASSPMTGGLGRDAKELFF. The CDR3 DNA reads as TGTGCCAGCTCACCCATGACAGGGGGCTTAGGCCGGGACGCTAAGGAACTGTTTTTT.

CDR3 coding DNA: TGTGCCACCAGTGATCCCCGTTTGGGACAGGGAGTAGGCGAGACCCAGTACTTC. Its protein product is CATSDPRLGQGVGETQYF. The chain carries TRBV24-1 and TRBJ2-5, with 9 bases aligning to TRBD1. V lost 3 bases to trimming and J lost 5 bases; unmatched junction nucleotides: 15. CDR3 length equals 18 residues. Germline values: CDR1 KGHDR, CDR2 SFDVKD.

The sample holds one count of this clone. The chain joins TRBV15 to TRBJ1-1; D may be TRBD1 (5 bases). V was clipped by 5 bases and J by 9 bases, with 22 bases between them. The CDR3 has 15 residues. Looked up from germline, CDR1 is LNHNV and CDR2 is YYDKDF (reference sequence). CDR3 residues: CATSLSPTAGSKAFF. The CDR3 nucleotides read TGTGCCACCAGCCTATCCCCCACGGCAGGGTCTAAAGCTTTCTTT.

This clone showed up just a few times. The rearrangement joins TRBV11-1 to TRBJ1-3, with D possibly matching TRBD1 (6 bases). In germline, CDR1 is SGHAT, CDR2 FQDESV (reference sequence). The V gene lost 5 bases and the J gene lost 0 bases, with 14 bases spanning the gap. This CDR3 spans 16 amino acids. As DNA, the CDR3 is TGTGCCAGCAGCCCAACAGGGTACTCCTCTGGAAACACCATATATTTT. Protein product: CASSPTGYSSGNTIYF.

This clone has a single count. The chain couples TRBV5-1 to TRBJ1-4, with D possibly being TRBD1 (6 bases). The V and J ends lost 0 bases and 7 bases respectively, with 13 bases between them. CDR1 and CDR2 (germline): SGHRS, YFSETQ. This CDR3 has 15 amino acids. Here the CDR3 DNA reads TGCGCCAGCAGCTTGGTAGGGGGGGACGCTGAAAAACTGTTTTTT. Its protein product is CASSLVGGDAEKLFF.

V is TRBV15 and J is TRBJ2-3, with TRBD1 matching over 7 bases. The junction had 6 bases not matched to a gene; V was cut back by 3 bases and J by 3 bases. CDR3 length: 15 amino acids. Per the germline V gene, CDR1 is LNHNV and CDR2 is YYDKDF (reference sequence). This CDR3 reads CATSRYGTETDTQYF. CDR3 bases: TGTGCCACCAGCAGGTACGGGACAGAAACAGATACGCAGTATTTT. Full variable domain (remainder filled in from reference TRBV15 and TRBJ2-3): DAMVIQNPRYQVTQFGKPVTLSCSQTLNHNVMYWYQQKSSQAPKLLFHYYDKDFNNEADTPDNFQSRRPNTSFCFLDIRSPGLGDTAMYLCATSRYGTETDTQYFGPGTRLTVL.

The chain recombines TRBV5-5 with TRBJ2-5, with TRBD2 identical over 7 bases. The CDR3 contains 15 residues. Trimming cost V 4 bases and J 2 bases; bases outside gene matches: 8. Per the germline V gene, CDR1 is SGHKS and CDR2 is YYEKEE (reference sequence). Here the CDR3 reads CASSLLGGGQETQYF. DNA for the CDR3: TGTGCCAGCAGCCTTCTTGGGGGGGGGCAAGAGACCCAGTACTTC.

The V and J genes are TRBV5-1 and TRBJ2-1; 9 bases agree with TRBD1. V shed 4 bases and J 9 bases; nucleotides not matched to a gene: 11. The CDR3 length is 15 residues. CDR1 and CDR2 from the germline V gene are SGHRS and YFSETQ. CDR3 residues: CASSGAGQGGREQFF. CDR3 bases: TGCGCCAGCAGCGGAGCGGGACAGGGAGGCCGTGAGCAGTTCTTC. Complete variable domain (other parts from reference TRBV5-1 and TRBJ2-1): KAGVTQTPRYLIKTRGQQVTLSCSPISGHRSVSWYQQTPGQGLQFLFEYFSETQRNKGNFPGRFSGRQFSNSRSEMNVSTLELGDSALYLCASSGAGQGGREQFFGPGTRLTVL.

The chain is built from TRBV29-1 and TRBJ2-5, with 14 bases aligning to TRBD2. Germline V gene data show CDR1 as SQVTM and CDR2 as ANQGSEA. The CDR3 spans 15 residues. V lost 1 base to trimming and J lost 5 bases; unmatched junction nucleotides: 3. CDR3 sequence: CSVEGTSGGRETQYF. CDR3 coding DNA: TGCAGCGTTGAAGGGACTAGCGGGGGGAGGGAGACCCAGTACTTC. The full variable domain, rest sourced from reference TRBV29-1 and TRBJ2-5, is SAVISQKPSRDICQRGTSLTIQCQVDSQVTMMFWYRQQPGQSLTLIATANQGSEATYESGFVIDKFPISRPNLTFSTLTVSNMSPEDSSIYLCSVEGTSGGRETQYFGPGTRLLVL.

The CDR3 coding sequence is TGTGCCAGCTCACCACCGGGCCGGGGGAAGATCTACGAGCAGTACTTC. It specifies CASSPPGRGKIYEQYF. V gene TRBV18 combines with J gene TRBJ2-7; a possible D gene is TRBD2 (6 bases). The V and J ends lost 0 bases and 3 bases respectively, with 15 bases between them. CDR3 length: 16 residues. Germline CDR1 and CDR2: KGHSH and LQKENI. Drawing the rest from reference TRBV18 and TRBJ2-7, the complete variable domain is NAGVMQNPRHLVRRRGQEARLRCSPMKGHSHVYWYRQLPEEGLKFMVYLQKENIIDESGMPKERFSAEFPKEGPSILRIQQVVRGDSAAYFCASSPPGRGKIYEQYFGPGTRLTVT.

The chain has TRBV6-5 and TRBJ1-5; D is uncertain. The CDR3 extends over 13 amino acids. The germline CDR1 and CDR2 sequences are MNHEY and SVGAGI. Between the trimmed V and J ends, which lost 0 bases and 6 bases, there was a span of 6 bases. DNA for the CDR3: TGTGCCAGCAGTTACTCCCGAGTTCAGCCCCAGCATTTT. Translating gives CASSYSRVQPQHF.

This chain links TRBV6-5 with TRBJ1-5, with D possibly being TRBD1 (6 bases). V was trimmed by 4 bases and J by 2 bases, leaving 12 bases between them. This CDR3 region has 15 residues. Germline assignment: CDR1 MNHEY and CDR2 SVGAGI. The CDR3 bases are TGTGCCAGCAGTTTCCCAGGGGTTGGCAATCAGCCCCAGCATTTT. Its translation: CASSFPGVGNQPQHF.

The chain links TRBV19 to TRBJ2-2, with a tentative D call TRBD2 (5 bases). Per the germline V gene, CDR1 is LNHDA and CDR2 is SQIVND (reference sequence). Trimming removed 11 bases from V and 4 bases from J, with 23 bases in between. The CDR3 spans 16 residues. Here the CDR3 DNA reads TGTGCCTCGCGAGCGGATCGGACCGGGGTCACCGGGGAGCTGTTTTTT. It encodes CASRADRTGVTGELFF.